Many counts were recorded for the clone carrying this TCR beta chain. This CDR3 region has 11 residues. V was trimmed by 2 bases and J by 4 bases, leaving 2 bases between them. Germline V lookup: CDR1 SNHLY, CDR2 FYNNEI. The authors obtained PBMCs from roughly 9.7 ml of fresh peripheral blood. The investigators amplified TCR beta CDR3 regions from RNA transcripts. Using the HTBI primer set, a first-round RT-PCR was run on the TCR CDR3. TCRdb independently ran MiXCR on the multiplex PCR reads; one entry per CDR3 protein. The sample carries approximately 380,000 distinct CDR3 sequences, 11% to 15% recorded once. This entry belongs to a study of T cells in Graves' hyperthyroidism and ophthalmopathy.

The sequenced material came from blood. The TCR sequence derives from a man in his fifties with Graves' ophthalmopathy. This chain uses TRBV2 with TRBJ2-5; D is unresolved. The CDR3 DNA sequence: TGTGCCAGCAGTGAACGAGAGACCCAGTACTTC. This translates into CASSERETQYF. Full variable domain (remainder filled in from reference TRBV2 and TRBJ2-5): EPEVTQTPSHQVTQMGQEVILRCVPISNHLYFYWYRQILGQKVEFLVSFYNNEISEKSEIFDDQFSVERPDGSNFTLKIRSTKLEDSAMYFCASSERETQYFGPGTRLLVL.